The clone carrying this T cell receptor (beta chain) was picked up many times. TCRdb redid the calling of the RT-PCR reads with MiXCR, one entry per CDR3 protein. This sample carries about 680,000 distinct CDR3 sequences, approximately 15% of them seen once, and the ten largest clones take roughly 3.9%. V was clipped by 5 bases and J by 3 bases, with 8 bases between them. CDR1 MNHEY and CDR2 SVGAGI come from the germline V gene. This CDR3 has 12 amino acids. The TCR sequence derives from a female donor in good health, serving as a healthy control. The chain links TRBV6-5 to TRBJ2-7; weak D call: TRBD1 (5 bases). What was sequenced was memory CD4+ T cells from blood. The CDR3 nucleotides read TGTGCCAGCAGTCCCAGGGACTACGAGCAGTACTTC. Translating it yields CASSPRDYEQYF.